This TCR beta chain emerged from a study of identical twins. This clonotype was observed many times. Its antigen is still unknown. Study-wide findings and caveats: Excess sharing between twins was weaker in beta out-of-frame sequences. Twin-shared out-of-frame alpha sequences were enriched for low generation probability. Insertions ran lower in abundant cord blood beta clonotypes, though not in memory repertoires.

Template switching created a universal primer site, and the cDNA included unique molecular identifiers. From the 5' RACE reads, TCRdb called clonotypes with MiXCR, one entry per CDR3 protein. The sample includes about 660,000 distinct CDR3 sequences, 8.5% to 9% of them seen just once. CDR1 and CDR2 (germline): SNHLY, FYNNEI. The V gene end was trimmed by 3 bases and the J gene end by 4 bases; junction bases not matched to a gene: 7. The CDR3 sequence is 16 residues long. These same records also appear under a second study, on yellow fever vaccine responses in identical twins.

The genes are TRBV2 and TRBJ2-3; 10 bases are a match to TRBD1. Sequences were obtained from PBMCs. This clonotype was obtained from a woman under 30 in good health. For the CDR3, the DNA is TGTGCCAGCAGTGATGGGGGACAGGGGTGGGCAGATACGCAGTATTTT. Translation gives CASSDGGQGWADTQYF.